Reported below is one T cell receptor beta chain. Its cognate antigen is unknown. The protocol was immunoSEQ multiplex PCR, while the TCRdb copy is restricted to in-frame clones and leaves out a portion. The sample holds over 2 million clones, roughly 95% seen once. It was CD45RO-negative cells, positively selected for CCR7, that made up naive CD8 cells, with terminally differentiated effector memory CD45RA+ cells excluded. The CDR3 length is 13 residues. Trimming pared 7 bases from V and 4 bases from J, leaving 11 bases between. Germline V gene sequence: CDR1 MNHNS, CDR2 SASEGT. The data stem from a study of shared clonotypes between healthy human individuals. Study as a whole: Each donor's CD8 memory used one plate, CD8 naive two, each CD4 subset three.

Overall study findings and caveats: Among donors, sharing of clonotypes was expected to be affected by sequencing depth. Naive CD4 clonotypes overlapped across a handful of donors at roughly 5.1%.

This clonotype was obtained from a man aged 18-30 years in good health. The V and J genes are TRBV6-1 and TRBJ2-1, with D unresolved. Sequences were obtained from naive CD8+ T cells sorted from blood. CDR3 nucleotide sequence: TGTGCCAGCATCGGAAAGGGTTACAATGAGCAGTTCTTC. Translation: CASIGKGYNEQFF.